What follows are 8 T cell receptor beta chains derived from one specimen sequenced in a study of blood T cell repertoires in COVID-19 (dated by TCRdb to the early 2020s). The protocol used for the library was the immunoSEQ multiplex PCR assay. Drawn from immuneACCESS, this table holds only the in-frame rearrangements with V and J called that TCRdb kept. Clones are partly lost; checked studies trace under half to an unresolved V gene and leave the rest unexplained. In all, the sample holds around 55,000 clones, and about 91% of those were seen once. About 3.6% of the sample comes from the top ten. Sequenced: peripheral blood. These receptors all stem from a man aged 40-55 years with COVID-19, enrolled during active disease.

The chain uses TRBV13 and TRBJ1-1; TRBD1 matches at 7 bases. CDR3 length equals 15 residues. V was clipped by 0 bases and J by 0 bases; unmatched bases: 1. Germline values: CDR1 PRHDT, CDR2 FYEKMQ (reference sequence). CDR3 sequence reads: CASSLGTGVNTEAFF. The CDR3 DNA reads TGTGCCAGCAGCTTAGGAACAGGGGTGAACACTGAAGCTTTCTTT.

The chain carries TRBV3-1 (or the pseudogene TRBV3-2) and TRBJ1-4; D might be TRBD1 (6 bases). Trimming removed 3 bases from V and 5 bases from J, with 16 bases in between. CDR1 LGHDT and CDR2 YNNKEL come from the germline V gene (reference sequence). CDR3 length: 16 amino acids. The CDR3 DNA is TGTGCCAGCAGCCAGTCTTACGGCCAGGGGAATGAAAAACTGTTTTTT. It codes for CASSQSYGQGNEKLFF.

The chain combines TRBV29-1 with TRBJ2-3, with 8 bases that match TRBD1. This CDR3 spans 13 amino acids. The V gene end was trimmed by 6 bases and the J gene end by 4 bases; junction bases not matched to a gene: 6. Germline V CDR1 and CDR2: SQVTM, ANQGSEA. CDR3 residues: CSVHGQGADTQYF. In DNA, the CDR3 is TGCAGCGTGCACGGACAGGGTGCAGATACGCAGTATTTT.

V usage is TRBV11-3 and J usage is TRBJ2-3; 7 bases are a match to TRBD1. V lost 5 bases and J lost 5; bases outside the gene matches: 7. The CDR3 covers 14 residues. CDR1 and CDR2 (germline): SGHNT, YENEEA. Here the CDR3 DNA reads TGTGCCAGCAGCCCATGGACAGGTGGAGATACGCAGTATTTT. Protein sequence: CASSPWTGGDTQYF.

CDR3: CSVKGDPNTEAFF. CDR3 nucleotides: TGCAGCGTTAAGGGGGACCCGAACACTGAAGCTTTCTTT. The genes are TRBV29-1 and TRBJ1-1; TRBD1 might be the D (6 bases). Looked up from germline, CDR1 is SQVTM and CDR2 is ANQGSEA. The germline V and J ends were trimmed by 5 bases and 1 base, with 11 bases remaining between them. This CDR3 has 13 amino acids.

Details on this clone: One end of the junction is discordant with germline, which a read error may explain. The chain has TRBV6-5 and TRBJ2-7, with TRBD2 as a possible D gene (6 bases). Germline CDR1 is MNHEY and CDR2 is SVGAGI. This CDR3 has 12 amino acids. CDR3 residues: CASSSPGAEKYF. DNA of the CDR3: TGTGCCAGCAGTTCGCCGGGAGCCGAGAAGTACTTC.

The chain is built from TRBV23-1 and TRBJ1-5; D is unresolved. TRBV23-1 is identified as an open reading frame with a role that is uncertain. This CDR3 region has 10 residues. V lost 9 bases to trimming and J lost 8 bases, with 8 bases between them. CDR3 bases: TGCGCCAGGGGAGGGAAGCCCCAGCATTTT. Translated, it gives CARGGKPQHF.

The CDR3 bases are TGTGCCAGCAGCCATGATACAGGGAAGGGGGAACTGTTTTTT. This translates into CASSHDTGKGELFF. The gene calls are TRBV3-1 (or the pseudogene TRBV3-2) and TRBJ1-4, with D maybe TRBD1 (6 bases). This CDR3 contains 14 residues. Trimming took off 3 bases at V and 12 bases at J, with 17 bases between the two ends. Germline V gene lookup returns CDR1 LGHDT and CDR2 YNNKEL (reference sequence).